These 2 T cell receptor beta chains originate from one sample sequenced in a study of shared clonotypes between healthy human individuals. Generated by immunoSEQ multiplex PCR, the TCRdb table keeps only in-frame clones and is missing some. Counted here are approximately 1.5 million clones, approximately 98.5% occurring once; the ten biggest clones make up about 0.4%. The sample was naive CD4+ T cells sorted from blood. Subset noted: CD45RA+ positively selected. Every receptor here comes from a young man in good health.

The V gene is TRBV28, the J gene TRBJ2-7; D gene ambiguous. The length of the CDR3 is 12 residues. Trimming pared 7 bases from V and 0 bases from J, leaving 7 bases between. The germline gives CDR1 MDHEN, CDR2 SYDVKM. As DNA, the CDR3 is TGTGCCAGCAAAAAGAACTCCTACGAGCAGTACTTC. Amino acids: CASKKNSYEQYF.

V is TRBV28 and J is TRBJ1-2, with a weak D call TRBD1 (6 bases). V was clipped by 6 bases and J by 4 bases, with 15 bases between them. Germline CDR1 and CDR2: MDHEN and SYDVKM. The CDR3 is made up of 14 amino acids. The DNA of the CDR3 is TGTGCCAGCAGCGAACAGGGTAGGAGCTATGGCTACACCTTC. Protein: CASSEQGRSYGYTF.